The clone carrying this T cell receptor beta chain was counted a single time. The target antigen is unknown. A read error may be the cause here, since a much bigger clone is one base away. This specimen comes from a study of breast tumors, draining lymph nodes, adjacent tissues. Regarding the study as a whole: Tumor TCR diversity was below lymph nodes but above nontumor tissue. The lymph node origin of tumor T cells was framed as consistent with a hypothesis, not demonstrated. Compared with basal-like, luminal-like tumors shared significantly more repertoire with nontumor tissue. Findings are consistent with lymph node origin and intratumoral expansion of most tumor T cells.

TCRdb re-called the multiplex PCR reads with MiXCR, one entry per CDR3 protein. There are about 130,000 distinct CDR3 sequences in the sample; 15% to 20% occur only once, and less than 4% lies in the top ten. The CDR3 loop spans 13 amino acids. In germline, CDR1 is MGHRA, CDR2 YSYEKL. The lymph nodes were axillary draining lymph nodes from breast cancer patients. This sequence originates from a female donor with breast cancer. Some clones in this sample may be carry-over from other donors' samples. The specimen was axillary lymph node tissue. The chain recombines TRBV4-1 with TRBJ2-1; D is unresolved. The CDR3 bases are TGCGCCAGCAGCCGCTCCCGTCGCGATGAGCGGTTCTTC. Its translation is CASSRSRRDERFF.